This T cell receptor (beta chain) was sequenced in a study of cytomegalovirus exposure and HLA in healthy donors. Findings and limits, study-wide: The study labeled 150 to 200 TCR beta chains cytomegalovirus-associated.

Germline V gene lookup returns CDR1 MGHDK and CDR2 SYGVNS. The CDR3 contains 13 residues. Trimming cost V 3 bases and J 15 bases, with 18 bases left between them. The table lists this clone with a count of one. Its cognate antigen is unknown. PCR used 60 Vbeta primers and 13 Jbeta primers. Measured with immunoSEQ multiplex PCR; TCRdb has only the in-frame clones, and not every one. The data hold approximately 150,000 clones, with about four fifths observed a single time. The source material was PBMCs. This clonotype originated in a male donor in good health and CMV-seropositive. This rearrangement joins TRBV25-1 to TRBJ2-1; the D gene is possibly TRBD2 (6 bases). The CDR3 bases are TGTGCCAGCAGTGAGATTGCTAGGAGGGGATGGTTCTTC. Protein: CASSEIARRGWFF. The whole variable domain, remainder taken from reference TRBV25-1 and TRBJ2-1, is EADIYQTPRYLVIGTGKKITLECSQTMGHDKMYWYQQDPGMELHLIHYSYGVNSTEKGDLSSESTVSRIRTEHFPLTLESARPSHTSQYLCASSEIARRGWFFGPGTRLTVL.